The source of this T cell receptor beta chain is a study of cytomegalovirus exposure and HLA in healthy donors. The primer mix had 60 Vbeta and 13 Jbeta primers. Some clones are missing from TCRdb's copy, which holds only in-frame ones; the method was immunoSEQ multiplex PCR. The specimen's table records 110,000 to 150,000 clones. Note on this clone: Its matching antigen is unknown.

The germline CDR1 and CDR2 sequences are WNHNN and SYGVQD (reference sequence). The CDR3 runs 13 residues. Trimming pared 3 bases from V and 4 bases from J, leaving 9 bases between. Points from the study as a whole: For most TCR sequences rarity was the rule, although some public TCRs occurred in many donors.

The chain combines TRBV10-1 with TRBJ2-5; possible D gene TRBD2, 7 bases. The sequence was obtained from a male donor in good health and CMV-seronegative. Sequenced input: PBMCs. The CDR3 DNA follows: TGCGCCAGCAGTGACGGGGGGCGAGAGACCCAGTACTTC. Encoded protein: CASSDGGRETQYF.